This T cell receptor beta chain originates from a study of cytomegalovirus exposure and HLA in healthy donors. With respect to this clone: Its antigen is undetermined.

The PCR had 60 Vbeta and 13 Jbeta primers. Using immunoSEQ multiplex PCR, the repertoire was profiled, and TCRdb retains in-frame clones only, with some absent. Here the sample spans over 130,000 clones, about 80% being singletons. Study outcomes and limitations: There were some V segments, including TRBV6-2 and TRBV6-3, excluded as indistinguishable. Overall, around 160 TCR beta chains were annotated as cytomegalovirus-associated. The authors later found HLA-associated TCR beta chains more clonally expanded than equally common others.

V lost 5 bases and J 8 bases, leaving 12 bases between the germline ends. This CDR3 is built from 13 residues. Germline CDR1 SNHLY, CDR2 FYNNEI. V gene TRBV2 combines with J gene TRBJ2-2; D is undetermined. Sequenced: PBMCs. The source of this sequence is a woman aged 40-49 years in good health and CMV-seropositive. The DNA of the CDR3 is TGTGCCAGCAGTCTTAGTCCATGGGGGGAGCTGTTTTTT. Translated: CASSLSPWGELFF.